Each of the 27 T cell receptor beta chains below was sequenced from the same sample in a study of prognosis after radiotherapy for stage I lung cancer. From genomic DNA, TCR beta CDR3 was amplified by two-round multiplex PCR. The first PCR round targeted every TRBV and TRBJ gene with specific primers. TCRdb ran MiXCR on the multiplex PCR reads and lists one entry per CDR3 protein. The data contain roughly 17,000 distinct CDR3 sequences, 40% to 50% of them singletons. Sequenced here: PBMCs, sampled before or after stereotactic body radiation therapy (not recorded which). The source is a donor over 45 with non-small cell lung cancer.

This clonotype was picked up many times. This chain joins TRBV5-1 and TRBJ2-3; D perhaps matches TRBD2 (6 bases). Trimming removed 4 bases at V and 1 base at J, with 13 bases between. Per germline, CDR1 SGHRS and CDR2 YFSETQ. This CDR3 is 15 amino acids long. The CDR3: CASSPGTSGTDTQYF. CDR3 bases: TGCGCCAGCAGCCCCGGGACTTCAGGCACAGATACGCAGTATTTT.

This clonotype has at least ten counts. The V call is TRBV20-1, the J call TRBJ1-5; a weak D match, TRBD1 (6 bases). The CDR3 has 17 residues. Germline V gene lookup returns CDR1 DFQATT and CDR2 SNEGSKA (reference sequence). V gave up 1 base and J gave up 2 bases, with 18 bases separating them. CDR3 region: CSARVPTVKGGNQPQHF. CDR3 DNA: TGCAGTGCTAGAGTCCCCACCGTCAAGGGGGGCAATCAGCCCCAGCATTTT.

This clonotype was observed at least ten times. J is TRBJ2-5 and V is TRBV6-2 or TRBV6-3; D possibly uses TRBD1 or TRBD2 (7 bases each). CDR1 and CDR2 (germline): MNHEY, SVGEGT. The CDR3 has 14 residues. The V gene lost 8 bases and the J gene lost 5 bases, with 18 bases spanning the gap. For the CDR3, the DNA is TGTGCCAGCTCCTCAGGGGGGGGCACGGAGACCCAGTACTTC. This translates into CASSSGGGTETQYF.

This clonotype was observed at least ten times. The gene calls are TRBV7-9 and TRBJ2-1; TRBD1 agrees at 8 bases. The CDR3 has 15 amino acids. CDR1 and CDR2 (germline): SEHNR, FQNEAQ (reference sequence). J was trimmed by 2 bases and V by 4 bases; bases with no gene match: 4. The CDR3 bases are TGTGCCAGCAGCTCTCAGGGGGCCACCTACAATGAGCAGTTCTTC. The encoded protein is CASSSQGATYNEQFF.

This clonotype was recorded many times. The J gene is TRBJ1-1, the V gene TRBV12-3 or TRBV12-4; 7 nucleotides agree with TRBD1. Trimming cost V 6 bases and J 5 bases; bases outside gene matches: 6. The CDR3 is 13 residues long. The CDR3 nucleotides are TGTGCCAGCAGCCTGACAGGGACAACTGAAGCTTTCTTT. Its translation is CASSLTGTTEAFF.

Comment on this clonotype: The junction shows a germline mismatch at one end, possibly a read error. The chain couples TRBV6-5 to TRBJ1-2; TRBD1 matches 7 bases. Germline lookup yields CDR1 MNHEY and CDR2 SVGAGI. This CDR3 has 15 amino acids. The CDR3 reads CVSSYSTGTVGGYTF. CDR3 sequence (DNA): TGTGTCAGCAGTTACTCGACCGGGACAGTCGGAGGATACACCTTC.

This clonotype was detected only a few times. A far more abundant clone sits one base away, making this likely a read error. This rearrangement joins TRBV7-9 to TRBJ1-2; a weak D match, TRBD1 (5 bases). This CDR3 contains 15 residues. V shed 3 bases and J shed 7 bases, with 18 bases lying between them. Germline V CDR1 and CDR2: SEHNR, FQNEAQ (reference sequence). The CDR3 reads CASSFNGMGRGGYTF. Written as DNA, the CDR3 is TGTGCCAGCAGCTTTAACGGCATGGGGCGGGGTGGCTACACCTTC.

This clonotype was counted ten times or more. This chain's CDR3 is CASSEVAGNEQFF. The CDR3 DNA sequence: TGTGCCAGCAGCGAGGTAGCAGGCAATGAGCAGTTCTTC. The genes are TRBV7-3 and TRBJ2-1; D uncertain. CDR3 size: 13 residues. V lost 5 bases, J lost 6 bases, and 11 bases lay in between. CDR1 and CDR2 (germline): SGHTA, FQGTGA. Based on the CDR3 plus reference TRBV7-3 and TRBJ2-1, the full variable domain is GAGVSQTPSNKVTEKGKYVELRCDPISGHTALYWYRQSLGQGPEFLIYFQGTGAADDSGLPNDRFFAVRPEGSVSTLKIQRTERGDSAVYLCASSEVAGNEQFFGPGTRLTVL.

This clonotype showed up many times. V gene TRBV27 combines with J gene TRBJ1-5; 10 bases are a match to TRBD1. The CDR3 is 14 residues long. J gave up 6 bases and V 4 bases, and 3 bases lay outside the gene matches. CDR1 is MNHEY and CDR2 is SMNVEV in the germline V gene (reference sequence). CDR3 DNA: TGTGCCAGCAGTTCCGGGGACAGGGGTCAGCCCCAGCATTTT. Translating gives CASSSGDRGQPQHF.

The chain recombines TRBV7-2 with TRBJ2-2; tentatively, D is TRBD2 (7 bases). There are 14 residues in the CDR3. CDR1 and CDR2 from the germline V gene are SGHTA and FQGNSA. The V and J ends lost 1 base and 8 bases respectively, with 11 bases between them. This chain's CDR3 is CASSLGGGDGELFF. The DNA for the CDR3 is TGTGCCAGCAGCTTAGGCGGGGGCGATGGGGAGCTGTTTTTT.

This clonotype was seen a single time. It may be a read error: a sequence one base away is much more abundant. The chain recombines TRBV29-1 with TRBJ1-5, with D unresolved. The V end was cut by 7 bases, the J end by 2 bases, with 9 bases between. CDR1 and CDR2 from the germline V gene are SQVTM and ANQGSEA. The length of the CDR3 is 12 residues. The CDR3 nucleotides are TGCAGCGCCGGTGATGGCAATCAGCCCCAGCATTTT. Protein product: CSAGDGNQPQHF.

This clonotype appeared a single time. The chain combines TRBV7-9 with TRBJ2-7, with 12 bases aligning to TRBD2. The germline V gene has CDR1 SEHNR and CDR2 FQNEAQ (reference sequence). CDR3 length equals 15 residues. J lost 5 bases, V lost 5 bases, and 7 bases had no gene match. The CDR3 sequence: CASSRLAGDNHEQYF. The CDR3, as DNA: TGTGCCAGCAGCCGACTAGCGGGAGATAACCACGAGCAGTACTTC.

At least ten counts were recorded for this clonotype. The V and J genes are TRBV5-6 and TRBJ2-7, with 13 bases that match TRBD2. From germline, CDR1 is SGHDT and CDR2 YYEEEE. Germline trimming cut 4 bases from V and 1 base from J; bases unmatched to any gene: 2. CDR3 length: 15 amino acids. CDR3: CASSRLAGGSYEQYF. The DNA for the CDR3 is TGTGCCAGCAGCAGACTAGCGGGGGGATCCTACGAGCAGTACTTC.

This clonotype appeared many times. The rearrangement uses TRBV6-1 and TRBJ2-2; D call uncertain. V gave up 6 bases and J gave up 3 bases, with 5 bases separating them. CDR1 is MNHNS, CDR2 SASEGT, per germline. The CDR3 consists of 12 residues. Here the CDR3 DNA reads TGTGCCAGCAGCCGGGACACCGGGGAGCTGTTTTTT. Translated: CASSRDTGELFF.

In its sample, this clonotype was seen many times. The V call is TRBV2, the J call TRBJ2-7; unclear D gene. This CDR3 comprises 15 residues. Trimming took off 3 bases at V and 2 bases at J, with 14 bases between the two ends. Looked up from germline, CDR1 is SNHLY and CDR2 is FYNNEI. CDR3 DNA: TGTGCCAGCAGTGATGGTAGGATCCTAGCCTACGAGCAGTACTTC. It specifies CASSDGRILAYEQYF. Based on the CDR3 plus reference TRBV2 and TRBJ2-7, the full variable domain is EPEVTQTPSHQVTQMGQEVILRCVPISNHLYFYWYRQILGQKVEFLVSFYNNEISEKSEIFDDQFSVERPDGSNFTLKIRSTKLEDSAMYFCASSDGRILAYEQYFGPGTRLTVT.

This chain connects TRBV6-5 to TRBJ2-1; 9 nucleotides align to TRBD2. Germline lookup yields CDR1 MNHEY and CDR2 SVGAGI. This CDR3 is 16 amino acids long. J was trimmed by 6 bases and V by 0 bases; bases with no gene match: 6. In DNA form, the CDR3 reads TGTGCCAGCAGTTACTCACGGGTAGCGGGAGTCAATGAGCAGTTCTTC. It yields the protein CASSYSRVAGVNEQFF.

This clonotype was observed a handful of times. With a much larger clone just one base away, this may be a read error. The chain combines TRBV6-1 with TRBJ2-1; D is ambiguous. The CDR3 covers 13 residues. Trimming took 4 bases from V and 3 from J, leaving 7 bases between them. Germline assignment: CDR1 MNHNS and CDR2 SASEGT. The CDR3 sequence: CASSATVYNEQFF. The CDR3 nucleotides are TGTGCCAGCAGTGCTACAGTCTACAATGAGCAGTTCTTC.

This sequence joins TRBV20-1 and TRBJ2-7, with D perhaps TRBD1 or TRBD2 (5 bases each). Trimming took 6 bases from V and 9 from J, leaving 30 bases between them. Looked up from germline, CDR1 is DFQATT and CDR2 is SNEGSKA (reference sequence). The CDR3 has 16 amino acids. The DNA for the CDR3 is TGCAGTGCCGTATCCCCGGTGGGAGAAGACCACAGGAGGCAGTACTTC. Its translation is CSAVSPVGEDHRRQYF.

Remarks on this clonotype: At one end, the junction sequence differs from germline, possibly due to a read error. CDR3 residues: CSSSLGAGNTEAFF. The CDR3 coding sequence is TGTTCCAGCAGTTTAGGGGCCGGTAACACTGAAGCTTTCTTT. The chain couples TRBV12-3 or TRBV12-4 to TRBJ1-1; tentative D call: TRBD1 (5 bases). The CDR3 spans 14 residues.

Relative to its sample, this clonotype is medium-sized. This chain connects TRBV20-1 to TRBJ2-2; 7 bases fit TRBD1. Germline assignment: CDR1 DFQATT and CDR2 SNEGSKA (reference sequence). Losses at the gene ends were 5 bases for V and 7 bases for J; bases not matched to a gene: 10. The CDR3 contains 14 residues. CDR3 sequence: CSAARDRVNGELFF. CDR3 in DNA: TGCAGTGCTGCCCGTGACAGGGTAAACGGGGAGCTGTTTTTT.

This clonotype is large (0.1 to 1%) in the sample. V gene TRBV7-2 combines with J gene TRBJ2-7; no firm D call. From germline, CDR1 is SGHTA and CDR2 FQGNSA. This CDR3 has 12 amino acids. V was shortened by 5 bases and J by 3 bases, with 8 bases between the two germline ends. The CDR3 protein is CASSRPGYEQYF. As DNA, the CDR3 is TGTGCCAGCAGCCGCCCCGGCTACGAGCAGTACTTC. Looking up the rest from reference TRBV7-2 and TRBJ2-7 gives the full variable domain: GAGVSQSPSNKVTEKGKDVELRCDPISGHTALYWYRQSLGQGLEFLIYFQGNSAPDKSGLPSDRFSAERTGGSVSTLTIQRTQQEDSAVYLCASSRPGYEQYFGPGTRLTVT.

This clonotype was counted at least ten times. The rearrangement links TRBV6-1 to TRBJ2-2; D is possibly TRBD2 (8 bases). The CDR3 runs 15 residues. The germline V and J ends were trimmed by 5 bases and 7 bases, with 17 bases remaining between them. CDR1 is MNHNS and CDR2 is SASEGT in the germline V gene. Here the CDR3 DNA reads TGTGCCAGCAGTCGTTCGGGAGGGGGCGGCGGGGAGCTGTTTTTT. This gives the protein CASSRSGGGGGELFF.

The chain uses TRBV20-1 and TRBJ2-7; D uncertain. V dropped 3 bases and J dropped 2 bases, with 14 bases sitting between them. CDR1 DFQATT and CDR2 SNEGSKA come from the germline V gene (reference sequence). This CDR3 has 14 residues. CDR3 in amino acids: CSARVAITTYEQYF. The CDR3 DNA follows: TGCAGTGCTAGGGTGGCTATCACGACCTACGAGCAGTACTTC.

The rearrangement uses TRBV20-1 and TRBJ1-2; D unresolved. CDR1 is DFQATT and CDR2 is SNEGSKA in the germline V gene (reference sequence). This CDR3 contains 17 residues. Trimming shortened V by 0 bases and J by 4 bases, and 21 bases separated the two germline ends. The CDR3 region is CSARDRLANSALYGYTF. The CDR3 nucleotides are TGCAGTGCTAGAGATCGTCTGGCTAACTCAGCCCTCTATGGCTACACCTTC.

The V call is TRBV6-5, the J call TRBJ1-1; the D gene is possibly TRBD1 (6 bases). CDR3 size: 15 residues. Trimming pared 4 bases from V and 1 base from J, leaving 13 bases between. Germline-derived CDR1 and CDR2 are MNHEY and SVGAGI. In nucleotides, the CDR3 is TGTGCCAGCAGTTCCACAGGGCTGGGGAACACTGAAGCTTTCTTT. Amino acids: CASSSTGLGNTEAFF.

With regard to this clonotype: A read error likely explains this, since a far larger clone differs by one base. This rearrangement joins TRBV6-4 to TRBJ1-2; the D gene is possibly TRBD1 (5 bases). Germline values: CDR1 MRHNA, CDR2 SNTAGT. The CDR3 has 14 amino acids. V was cut by 3 bases and J by 8 bases, with 16 bases left in between. CDR3 coding DNA: TGTGCCAGCAGTGAAGAAGTAGGGGCCTCGGGCTACACCTTC. This gives the protein CASSEEVGASGYTF.

Notes on this clonotype: Its ends do not fully match the called genes, so a read error is possible. The J gene is TRBJ2-7, the V gene TRBV7-2, with 8 bases that match TRBD2. Germline lookup yields CDR1 SGHTA and CDR2 FQGNSA. The CDR3 totals 14 residues. The CDR3 DNA is TGTGCCAGTAGCTTAGCACTATCGGGGGGGCAGCAGTACTTC. It codes for CASSLALSGGQQYF.